The clone carrying this T cell receptor (beta chain) was counted many times. Its antigen is not identified. Exclusion of patients followed from uncontrolled infection, other autoimmune disease, pregnancy or lactation. Germline CDR1 is SQVTM and CDR2 is ANQGSEA. V dropped 6 bases and J dropped 2 bases, with 16 bases sitting between them. The CDR3 runs 14 residues. The data stem from a study of T cells in Graves' hyperthyroidism and ophthalmopathy. Study-wide points: Within blood appeared most thyroid clonotypes that had expanded above 0.001.

Researchers amplified the TCR beta CDR3 regions from RNA transcripts. A first-round RT-PCR of the TCR CDR3 used the HTBI primer set. Via MiXCR, TCRdb re-called the multiplex PCR reads, giving one row per CDR3 protein. Of more than 350,000 distinct CDR3 sequences listed, about 18% are singletons. Sample: blood. The chain joins TRBV29-1 to TRBJ2-5; D gene uncertain. This TCR derives from a woman aged 25 to 39 with Graves' hyperthyroidism that later progressed to Graves' ophthalmopathy. In DNA, the CDR3 is TGCAGCGTCGTTAGTAACACCGGTCAAGAGACCCAGTACTTC. It yields the protein CSVVSNTGQETQYF.